The 5 T cell receptor beta chains below all came from one sample that was sequenced in a study of T cell responses to AZD1222 COVID-19 vaccine. Assay used: immunoSEQ multiplex PCR; TCRdb lists only in-frame clones, some missing. The sample holds about 39,000 clones, 90% seen once. The sequences come from peripheral blood, collected 28 days after the second AZD1222 dose. These receptors all stem from an adult who received the AZD1222 COVID-19 vaccine.

Turning to this clone: In the same sample, other DNA sequences code for this CDR3. This sequence joins TRBV19 and TRBJ2-4, with no clear D. Trimming removed 4 bases from V and 2 bases from J, with 9 bases in between. The CDR3 sequence is 14 residues long. Germline CDR1 and CDR2: LNHDA and SQIVND (reference sequence). The DNA for the CDR3 is TGTGCCAGTAGTAGGGTTGGTACCAAAAACATTCAGTACTTC. The encoded protein is CASSRVGTKNIQYF.

V gene TRBV19 combines with J gene TRBJ1-2; TRBD1 agrees at 8 bases. J was trimmed by 4 bases and V by 4 bases; bases with no gene match: 2. The length of the CDR3 is 13 residues. Germline values: CDR1 LNHDA, CDR2 SQIVND (reference sequence). CDR3 sequence (DNA): TGTGCCAGTAGTAGGGACAGGTTCTATGGCTACACCTTC. This codes for CASSRDRFYGYTF. Full variable domain (missing parts from reference TRBV19 and TRBJ1-2): DGGITQSPKYLFRKEGQNVTLSCEQNLNHDAMYWYRQDPGQGLRLIYYSQIVNDFQKGDIAEGYSVSREKKESFPLTVTSAQKNPTAFYLCASSRDRFYGYTFGSGTRLTVV.

This clone is a singleton in its sample. The rearrangement uses TRBV12-3 or TRBV12-4 and TRBJ1-2; D call uncertain. Trimming removed 3 bases from V and 5 bases from J, with 10 bases in between. The CDR3 totals 13 residues. Here the CDR3 DNA reads TGTGCCAGCAGTTTCTCGGGGAAGTATGGCTACACCTTC. It yields the protein CASSFSGKYGYTF.

J is TRBJ1-1 and V is TRBV7-9; D unresolved. CDR3 length equals 12 residues. V lost 4 bases and J lost 5, with 8 bases in between. Germline CDR1 and CDR2: SEHNR and FQNEAQ (reference sequence). CDR3 protein: CASSSLRTEAFF. The CDR3 DNA follows: TGTGCCAGCAGCTCCCTGCGGACTGAAGCTTTCTTT.

This clone is a singleton in its sample. The chain uses TRBV6-1 and TRBJ1-6; 7 nucleotides agree with TRBD1. Per germline, CDR1 MNHNS and CDR2 SASEGT. J gave up 4 bases and V 0 bases, and 3 bases lay outside the gene matches. CDR3 size: 16 residues. The CDR3 region has the DNA TGTGCCAGCAGTGAAGCGGAACAGGGGTATAATTCACCCCTCCACTTT. This gives the protein CASSEAEQGYNSPLHF.